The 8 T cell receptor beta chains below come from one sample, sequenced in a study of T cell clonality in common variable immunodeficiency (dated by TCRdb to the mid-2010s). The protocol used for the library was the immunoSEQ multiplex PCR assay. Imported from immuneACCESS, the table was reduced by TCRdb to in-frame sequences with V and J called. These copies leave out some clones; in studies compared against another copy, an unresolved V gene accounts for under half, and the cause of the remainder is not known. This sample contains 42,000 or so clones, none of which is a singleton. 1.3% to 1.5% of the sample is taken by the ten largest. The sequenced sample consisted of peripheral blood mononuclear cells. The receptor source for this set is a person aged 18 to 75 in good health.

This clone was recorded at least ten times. The sequenced CDR3 bases are TGCAGCGCTGGGACAGCCTATGGC. It yields the protein CSAGTAYG. The whole CDR3 reads CSAGTAYGYTF. This chain links TRBV29-1 with TRBJ1-2; 7 positions match TRBD1. The CDR3 end falls 3 residues outside the read, so it is completed with the germline J gene. The CDR3 has 11 residues. Germline V lookup: CDR1 SQVTM, CDR2 ANQGSEA. The ends lost 7 bases at V and 4 bases at J; junction bases unmatched: 3.

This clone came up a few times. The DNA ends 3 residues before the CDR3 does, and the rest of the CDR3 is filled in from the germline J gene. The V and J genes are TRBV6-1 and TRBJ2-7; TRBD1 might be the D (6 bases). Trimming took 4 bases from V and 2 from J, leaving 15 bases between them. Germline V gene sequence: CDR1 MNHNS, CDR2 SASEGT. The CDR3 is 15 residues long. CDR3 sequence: CASSGGPGAAYEQYF. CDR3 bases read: TGTGCCAGCAGTGGGGGTCCAGGGGCCGCCTACGAG.

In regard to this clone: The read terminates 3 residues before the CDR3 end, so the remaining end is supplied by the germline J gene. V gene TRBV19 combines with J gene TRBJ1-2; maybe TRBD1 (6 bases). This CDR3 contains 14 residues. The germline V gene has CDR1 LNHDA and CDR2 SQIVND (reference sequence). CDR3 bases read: TGTGCCAGTAGTCCCCAGGGGTGGGTCTACGAC. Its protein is CASSPQGWVYD. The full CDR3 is CASSPQGWVYDYTF.

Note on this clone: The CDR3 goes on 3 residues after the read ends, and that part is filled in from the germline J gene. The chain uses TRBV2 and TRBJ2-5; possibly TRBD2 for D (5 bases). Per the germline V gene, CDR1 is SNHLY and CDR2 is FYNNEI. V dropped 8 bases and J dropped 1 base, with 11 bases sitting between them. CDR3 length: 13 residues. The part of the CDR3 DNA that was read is TGTGCCAGCGGTGGAGGCGGCCAAGAGACC. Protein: CASGGGGQET. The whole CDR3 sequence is CASGGGGQETQYF.

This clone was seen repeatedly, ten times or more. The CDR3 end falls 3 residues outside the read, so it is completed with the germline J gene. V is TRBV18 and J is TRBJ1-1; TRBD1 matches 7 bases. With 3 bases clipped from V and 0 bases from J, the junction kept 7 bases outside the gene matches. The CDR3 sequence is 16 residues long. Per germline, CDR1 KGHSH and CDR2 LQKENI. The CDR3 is CASSPLGQSMNTEAFF. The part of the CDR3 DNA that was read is TGTGCCAGCTCACCTCTGGGACAGAGCATGAACACTGAA. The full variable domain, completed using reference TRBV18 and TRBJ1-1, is NAGVMQNPRHLVRRRGQEARLRCSPMKGHSHVYWYRQLPEEGLKFMVYLQKENIIDESGMPKERFSAEFPKEGPSILRIQQVVRGDSAAYFCASSPLGQSMNTEAFFGQGTRLTVV.

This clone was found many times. Here the CDR3 reads CASSSSSATGELFF. Incomplete CDR3 DNA: TGTGCCAGCAGCTCATCCAGCGCCACCGGGGAG. The genes are TRBV7-8 and TRBJ2-2; D gene uncertain. Read coverage stops 3 residues before the CDR3 terminus; the germline J gene supplies the remainder. V was pared by 4 bases and J by 4 bases, with 10 bases between. Germline loops: CDR1 SGHVS, CDR2 FQNEAQ. The CDR3 spans 14 residues.

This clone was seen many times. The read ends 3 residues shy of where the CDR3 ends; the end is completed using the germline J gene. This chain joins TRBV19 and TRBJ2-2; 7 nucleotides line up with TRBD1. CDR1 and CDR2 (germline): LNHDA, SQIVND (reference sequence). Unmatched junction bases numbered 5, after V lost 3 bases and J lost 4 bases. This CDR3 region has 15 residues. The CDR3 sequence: CASSIKGAGTGELFF. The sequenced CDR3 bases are TGTGCCAGTAGTATCAAGGGGGCCGGCACCGGGGAG. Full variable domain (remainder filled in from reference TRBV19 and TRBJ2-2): DGGITQSPKYLFRKEGQNVTLSCEQNLNHDAMYWYRQDPGQGLRLIYYSQIVNDFQKGDIAEGYSVSREKKESFPLTVTSAQKNPTAFYLCASSIKGAGTGELFFGEGSRLTVL.

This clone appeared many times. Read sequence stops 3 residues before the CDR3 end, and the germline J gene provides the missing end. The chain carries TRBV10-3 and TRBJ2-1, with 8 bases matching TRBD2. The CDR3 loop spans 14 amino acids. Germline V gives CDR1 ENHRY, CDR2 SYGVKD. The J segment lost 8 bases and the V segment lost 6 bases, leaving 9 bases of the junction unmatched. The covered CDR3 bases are TGTGCCATCAGGCCGGGACTAGAAAGGCATGAG. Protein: CAIRPGLERHE. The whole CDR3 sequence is CAIRPGLERHEQFF.